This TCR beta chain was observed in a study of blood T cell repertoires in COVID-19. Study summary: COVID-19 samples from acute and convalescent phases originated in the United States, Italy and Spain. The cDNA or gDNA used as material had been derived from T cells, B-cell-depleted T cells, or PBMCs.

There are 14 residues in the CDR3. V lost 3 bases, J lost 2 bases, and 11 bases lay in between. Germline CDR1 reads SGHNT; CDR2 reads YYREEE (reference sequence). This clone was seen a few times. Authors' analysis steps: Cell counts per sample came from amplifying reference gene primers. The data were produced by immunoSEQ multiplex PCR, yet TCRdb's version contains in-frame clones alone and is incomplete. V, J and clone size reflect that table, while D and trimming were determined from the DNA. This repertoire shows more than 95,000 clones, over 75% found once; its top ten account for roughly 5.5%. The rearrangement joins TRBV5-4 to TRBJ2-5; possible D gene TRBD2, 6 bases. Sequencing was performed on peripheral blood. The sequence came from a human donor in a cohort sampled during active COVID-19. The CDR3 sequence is CASSSGLLQETQYF. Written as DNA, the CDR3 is TGTGCCAGCAGCTCGGGACTCTTACAAGAGACCCAGTACTTC. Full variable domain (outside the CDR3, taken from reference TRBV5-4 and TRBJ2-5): ETGVTQSPTHLIKTRGQQVTLRCSSQSGHNTVSWYQQALGQGPQFIFQYYREEENGRGNFPPRFSGLQFPNYSSELNVNALELDDSALYLCASSSGLLQETQYFGPGTRLLVL.